This TCR beta chain was profiled in a study of OX40 agonist ivuxolimab in advanced cancers. About the study: The group had a mean age of about 65 years, ranged from about 23 to 85, and was 80% to 90% male.

The study, taken as a whole, reports: CD4+ and CD8+ blood T cells expanded clonally by week 6 at 0.1 to 3.0 mg/kg.

This clone was seen a single time. What it binds is unknown. The repertoire was sequenced with immunoSEQ multiplex PCR; TCRdb's copy has only in-frame clones and lacks some. The sample holds more than 80,000 clones, approximately 94% seen once. The CDR3 runs to 11 residues. Trimming cost V 3 bases and J 8 bases, with 10 bases left between them. Per the germline V gene, CDR1 is SQVTM and CDR2 is ANQGSEA. Sequences were derived from CD4+ or CD8+ T cells sorted from blood, sampled in a trial of the OX40 agonist ivuxolimab. The sequence was collected from an adult with an advanced solid tumor such as melanoma, head and neck, liver or kidney cancer. The chain carries TRBV29-1 and TRBJ1-2, with D unclear. The CDR3 DNA reads TGCAGCGTTGAGTTGCAAGAAGGCTACACCTTC. It yields the protein CSVELQEGYTF.